The rows below give T cell receptor beta chains drawn from one sample of a study of Ad26.COV2.S vaccination and SARS-CoV-2 variants. The repertoire was sequenced with immunoSEQ multiplex PCR; TCRdb's copy has only in-frame clones and lacks some. This table has approximately 480,000 clones, around 85% appearing once. Sample: peripheral blood, taken in a trial of Ad26.COV2.S vaccine versus placebo. Receptor source: a person between 18 and 65 years old who received the Ad26.COV2.S COVID-19 vaccine or a placebo. Both conserved end residues are part of each CDR3. D genes are given only for firm matches. Expanded clones are given a class, and other clones once, few, many or no size at all.

J: TRBJ1-4; V: TRBV30; D: .; size: .; DNA: TGTGCCTGGAGTACCAATGGCCCGGGGCATCGAGTTGAAAAACTGTTTTTT; CDR3: CAWSTNGPGHRVEKLFF
J: TRBJ2-5; V: TRBV20-1; D: .; size: .; DNA: TGCAGTGCTAGAGTGATAGAGACCCAGTACTTC; CDR3: CSARVIETQYF
J: TRBJ2-1; V: TRBV5-4; D: TRBD2; size: .; DNA: TGTGCCAGCAGCTTTGGAGGGGCAGCGGGAGTTAATGAGCAGTTCTTC; CDR3: CASSFGGAAGVNEQFF
J: TRBJ2-2; V: TRBV4-3; D: .; size: .; DNA: TGCGCCAGCAGCCAAGACTCGGACAGAAGCTCGAACACCGGGGAGCTGTTTTTT; CDR3: CASSQDSDRSSNTGELFF
J: TRBJ1-4; V: TRBV9; D: .; size: .; DNA: TGTGCCAGCAGCCGGTCAGGATCACGAGATGAAAAACTGTTTTTT; CDR3: CASSRSGSRDEKLFF
J: TRBJ2-1; V: TRBV4-2; D: TRBD2; size: .; DNA: TGTGCCAGCAGCCTTATAATAAAGCGGGAAGGAGTTGGGTCCTACAATGAGCAGTTCTTC; CDR3: CASSLIIKREGVGSYNEQFF
J: TRBJ2-3; V: TRBV7-9; D: .; size: .; DNA: TGTGCCAGCAGCTTAACGGGCAGGGATACGCAGTATTTT; CDR3: CASSLTGRDTQYF
J: TRBJ1-1; V: TRBV10-3; D: .; size: .; DNA: TGTGCCATCAGTGAGAGCGCAGGGCACACTGAAGCTTTCTTT; CDR3: CAISESAGHTEAFF
J: TRBJ2-7; V: TRBV23-1; D: TRBD1; size: .; DNA: TGCGCCAGCAGACTGGGACAGGAACAGTACTTC; CDR3: CASRLGQEQYF
J: TRBJ2-2; V: TRBV2; D: TRBD2; size: once; DNA: TGTGCCAGCAGGCCAACTAGCGGGAAGGCCGGGGAGCTGTTTTTT; CDR3: CASRPTSGKAGELFF
J: TRBJ1-1; V: TRBV25-1; D: .; size: .; DNA: TGTGCCAGCAGTGGGGTGGGGGACACTGAAGCTTTCTTT; CDR3: CASSGVGDTEAFF
J: TRBJ1-3; V: TRBV29-1; D: TRBD1; size: .; DNA: TGCAGCGGACGGACAGGGCGAAACACCATATATTTT; CDR3: CSGRTGRNTIYF
J: TRBJ2-6; V: TRBV18; D: TRBD1; size: .; DNA: TGTGCCAGCTCACCACTCTACGGGGACAGTCCTGGGGCCAACGTCCTGACTTTC; CDR3: CASSPLYGDSPGANVLTF
J: TRBJ2-5; V: TRBV11-2; D: .; size: .; DNA: TGTGCCAGCAGCTTAGATCGGGCGGAGACCCAGTACTTC; CDR3: CASSLDRAETQYF
J: TRBJ2-2; V: TRBV24-1; D: .; size: .; DNA: TGTGCCACCAGTGAACTCTACACCGGGGAGCTGTTTTTT; CDR3: CATSELYTGELFF
J: TRBJ2-1; V: TRBV3-1/TRBV3-2; D: .; size: .; DNA: TGTGCCAGCAGCCAAGATCTTGTGGCCGTTGAGCAGTTCTTC; CDR3: CASSQDLVAVEQFF
J: TRBJ2-1; V: TRBV30; D: .; size: .; DNA: TGTGCCTGGAGTGGGGTAGCGGGACACAGGGGGAGTGAGCAGTTCTTC; CDR3: CAWSGVAGHRGSEQFF
J: TRBJ2-3; V: TRBV2; D: TRBD1; size: .; DNA: TGTGCCAGCAGTGACCCGGACAGGGCTGTGGGCACAGATACGCAGTATTTT; CDR3: CASSDPDRAVGTDTQYF
J: TRBJ2-7; V: TRBV6-5; D: TRBD2; size: .; DNA: TGTGCCAGCATAGCGGGAGGGTACTTTTACGAGCAGTACTTC; CDR3: CASIAGGYFYEQYF
J: TRBJ2-7; V: TRBV5-6; D: .; size: .; DNA: TGTGCCAGCAGCTTGGGCCGCGGACCCTCCTACGAGCAGTACTTC; CDR3: CASSLGRGPSYEQYF
J: TRBJ1-3; V: TRBV6-6; D: .; size: once; DNA: TGTGCCAGCAGTTACAGGAGTCAGGCTGGAAACACCATATATTTT; CDR3: CASSYRSQAGNTIYF
J: TRBJ1-1; V: TRBV12-3/TRBV12-4; D: TRBD1; size: .; DNA: TGTGCCACAGGGGGGAGCCAGAACACTGAAGCTTTCTTT; CDR3: CATGGSQNTEAFF
J: TRBJ2-5; V: TRBV7-6; D: TRBD1; size: .; DNA: TGTGCCAGCGCCGGGACAGGGGTTACGTTCGAGACCCAGTACTTC; CDR3: CASAGTGVTFETQYF
J: TRBJ2-1; V: TRBV13; D: TRBD2; size: once; DNA: TGTGCCAGCAGGGGGTTCGGGTCGGCTAGCGGGTTGGGTGAGCAGTTCTTC; CDR3: CASRGFGSASGLGEQFF
J: TRBJ1-1; V: TRBV28; D: .; size: .; DNA: TGTGCCAGCAGAACACGGCCAGGGGCTGAAGCTTTCTTT; CDR3: CASRTRPGAEAFF
J: TRBJ2-5; V: TRBV28; D: TRBD2; size: .; DNA: TGTGCCAGCAATGGGCTAGCGGGAGGAGAGACCCAGTACTTC; CDR3: CASNGLAGGETQYF
J: TRBJ2-1; V: TRBV15; D: .; size: .; DNA: TGTGCCACCAGCAGAGTAGGCCTAGCGCGGGAGCAGTTCTTC; CDR3: CATSRVGLAREQFF
J: TRBJ1-1; V: TRBV28; D: .; size: .; DNA: TGTGCCAGCAGTTTATTGACATCCGAAGCTTTCTTT; CDR3: CASSLLTSEAFF
J: TRBJ2-3; V: TRBV4-3; D: .; size: .; DNA: TGCGCCAGCAGCCAAGATCTCGGGGATGCAGATACGCAGTATTTT; CDR3: CASSQDLGDADTQYF
J: TRBJ1-2; V: TRBV2; D: TRBD1; size: .; DNA: TGTGCCAGCAGTGGGGACAGGGGGAACTATGGCTACACCTTC; CDR3: CASSGDRGNYGYTF
J: TRBJ1-2; V: TRBV27; D: .; size: .; DNA: TGTGCCAGCAGTTCTACGGTCAACTATGGCTACACCTTC; CDR3: CASSSTVNYGYTF
J: TRBJ2-7; V: TRBV7-9; D: TRBD1; size: .; DNA: TGTGCCAGCCGGCAGACAGGGGCATACGAGCAGTACTTC; CDR3: CASRQTGAYEQYF
J: TRBJ2-1; V: TRBV4-1; D: TRBD2; size: .; DNA: TGCGCCAGCAGCCAAGATCCCCCCAGCGGGAGTTCTTCGCTCCAGTTCTTC; CDR3: CASSQDPPSGSSSLQFF
J: TRBJ1-2; V: TRBV7-3; D: TRBD1; size: .; DNA: TGTGCCAGCAGCTCTGGACAGGGCTATGGCTACACCTTC; CDR3: CASSSGQGYGYTF
J: TRBJ1-1; V: TRBV28; D: TRBD1; size: .; DNA: TGTGCCAGCAGCAAGACAGGGGGCTCGAACACTGAAGCTTTCTTT; CDR3: CASSKTGGSNTEAFF
J: TRBJ1-2; V: TRBV13; D: .; size: .; DNA: TGTGCCAGCAGTCCTTTCCGCCCCGGGACACATACCGCTAACTATGGCTACACCTTC; CDR3: CASSPFRPGTHTANYGYTF
J: TRBJ2-7; V: TRBV9; D: TRBD2; size: .; DNA: TGTGCCAGCAGTAAAGCTGGGGCGGGAGGGCTACCCTACGAGCAGTACTTC; CDR3: CASSKAGAGGLPYEQYF
J: TRBJ2-3; V: TRBV30; D: .; size: .; DNA: TGTGCCTGGAGTGTAGGAATACAAGGGGAAGATACGCAGTATTTT; CDR3: CAWSVGIQGEDTQYF
J: TRBJ1-6; V: TRBV19; D: .; size: .; DNA: TGTGCCAGTAGTATAAACCGGGACGGGGATAATTCACCCCTCCACTTT; CDR3: CASSINRDGDNSPLHF
J: TRBJ1-6; V: TRBV10-3; D: TRBD1; size: .; DNA: TGTGCCATCAGTGCCCTAGTCGGGACAGGGGGCTCGGGGAATTCACCCCTCCACTTT; CDR3: CAISALVGTGGSGNSPLHF
J: TRBJ1-1; V: TRBV19; D: .; size: .; DNA: TGTGCCAGTAGTATGCCGGGGAGCACTGAAGCTTTCTTT; CDR3: CASSMPGSTEAFF
J: TRBJ2-1; V: TRBV11-3; D: .; size: .; DNA: TGTGCCAGCAGCTTAAGGACAGCGGGTGGCAATGAGCAGTTCTTC; CDR3: CASSLRTAGGNEQFF